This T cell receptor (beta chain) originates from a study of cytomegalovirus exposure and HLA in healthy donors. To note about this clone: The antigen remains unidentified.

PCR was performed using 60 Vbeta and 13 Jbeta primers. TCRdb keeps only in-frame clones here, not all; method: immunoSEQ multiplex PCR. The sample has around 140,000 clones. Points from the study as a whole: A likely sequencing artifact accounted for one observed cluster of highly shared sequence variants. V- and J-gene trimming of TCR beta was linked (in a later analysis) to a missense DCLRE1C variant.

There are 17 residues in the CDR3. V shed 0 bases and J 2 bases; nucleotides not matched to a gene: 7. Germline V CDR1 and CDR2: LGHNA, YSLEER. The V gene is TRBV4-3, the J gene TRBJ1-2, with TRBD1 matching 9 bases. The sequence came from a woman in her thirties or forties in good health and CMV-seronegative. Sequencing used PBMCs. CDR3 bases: TGCGCCAGCAGCCAAGATCGTGGACAGGGGTCCAACTATGGCTACACCTTC. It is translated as CASSQDRGQGSNYGYTF.